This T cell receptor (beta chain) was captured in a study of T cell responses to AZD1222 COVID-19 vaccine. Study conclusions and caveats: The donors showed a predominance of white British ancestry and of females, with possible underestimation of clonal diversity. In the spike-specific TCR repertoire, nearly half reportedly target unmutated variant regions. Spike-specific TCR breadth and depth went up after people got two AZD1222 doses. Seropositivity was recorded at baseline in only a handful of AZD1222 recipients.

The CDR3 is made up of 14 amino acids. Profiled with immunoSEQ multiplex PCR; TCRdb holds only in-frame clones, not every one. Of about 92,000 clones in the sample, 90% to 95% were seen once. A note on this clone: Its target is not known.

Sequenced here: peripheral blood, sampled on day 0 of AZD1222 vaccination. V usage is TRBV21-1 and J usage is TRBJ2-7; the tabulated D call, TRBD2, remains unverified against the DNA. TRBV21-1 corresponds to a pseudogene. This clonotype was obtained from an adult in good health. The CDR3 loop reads CASSPRGGHYEQYF. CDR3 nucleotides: TGTGCCAGCAGCCCTAGGGGGGGTCACTACGAGCAGTACTTC.